The 18 T cell receptor beta chains presented below share a single source sample, sequenced in a study of blood T cell repertoires in COVID-19. The repertoire was sequenced with immunoSEQ multiplex PCR; TCRdb's copy has only in-frame clones and lacks some. This table holds just under 70,000 clones, 86% found once. The source material was peripheral blood. The receptor source for this set is a man aged 30 to 39 with acute or convalescent COVID-19.

V gene TRBV5-1 combines with J gene TRBJ2-5; 10 nucleotides line up with TRBD2. The CDR3 is 19 residues long. The trim removed 3 bases at V and 5 bases at J, leaving 19 bases unmatched. Germline V lookup: CDR1 SGHRS, CDR2 YFSETQ. The CDR3 spells CASSSSLAGVLLDRETQYF. The CDR3 DNA reads TGCGCCAGCAGCTCGTCTCTAGCGGGAGTGTTATTGGACCGTGAGACCCAGTACTTC. Together with reference TRBV5-1 and TRBJ2-5, the CDR3 gives the full variable domain: KAGVTQTPRYLIKTRGQQVTLSCSPISGHRSVSWYQQTPGQGLQFLFEYFSETQRNKGNFPGRFSGRQFSNSRSEMNVSTLELGDSALYLCASSSSLAGVLLDRETQYFGPGTRLLVL.

The chain combines TRBV28 with TRBJ2-1; 10 bases are shared with TRBD2. The ends lost 2 bases at V and 8 bases at J; junction bases unmatched: 6. This CDR3 spans 15 amino acids. Germline V gene data show CDR1 as MDHEN and CDR2 as SYDVKM. CDR3 bases: TGTGCCAGCAGTTTAGTGGCTAGCGGGAGAGATGAGCAGTTCTTC. Its translation: CASSLVASGRDEQFF.

This clone was recorded once. The rearrangement uses TRBV7-9 and TRBJ2-1, with 8 nucleotides matching TRBD2. Trimming at V came to 7 bases and at J to 5 bases, leaving 13 bases not matched to a gene. The CDR3 sequence is 16 residues long. Germline CDR1 is SEHNR and CDR2 is FQNEAQ (reference sequence). The CDR3 DNA reads as TGTGCCAGCAATCCCCTTACGGGACTAGGGGACAATGAGCAGTTCTTC. It specifies CASNPLTGLGDNEQFF.

The V call is TRBV28, the J call TRBJ1-5; D gene unclear. Trimming took 6 bases from V and 0 from J, leaving 9 bases between them. The CDR3 spans 14 residues. Germline assignment: CDR1 MDHEN and CDR2 SYDVKM. DNA for the CDR3: TGTGCCAGCAGCGGGGTTTATAGCAATCAGCCCCAGCATTTT. Protein product: CASSGVYSNQPQHF. Together with reference TRBV28 and TRBJ1-5, the CDR3 gives the full variable domain: DVKVTQSSRYLVKRTGEKVFLECVQDMDHENMFWYRQDPGLGLRLIYFSYDVKMKEKGDIPEGYSVSREKKERFSLILESASTNQTSMYLCASSGVYSNQPQHFGDGTRLSIL.

The chain combines TRBV24-1 with TRBJ2-5; D possibly corresponds to TRBD1 (5 bases). The ends were cut back, 1 base at V and 3 bases at J, with 8 bases in the middle. The CDR3 runs to 14 residues. Germline V gene data show CDR1 as KGHDR and CDR2 as SFDVKD. CDR3 residues: CATSDFDSKETQYF. The CDR3 DNA is TGTGCCACCAGTGATTTTGACAGCAAAGAGACCCAGTACTTC.

This chain uses TRBV30 with TRBJ1-2; 12 nucleotides match TRBD1. The V segment lost 4 bases and the J segment 7 bases; nucleotides outside the gene matches: 13. The CDR3 is 16 residues long. The V gene's germline CDR1 is GTSNPN and CDR2 SVGIG (reference sequence). As DNA, the CDR3 is TGTGCCTGGACTCGACTTTTGGGACAGGGGGCCACTGGCTACACCTTC. It translates to CAWTRLLGQGATGYTF.

The V and J genes are TRBV6-2 or TRBV6-3 and TRBJ1-1, with no clear D. Germline assignment: CDR1 MNHEY and CDR2 SVGEGT. CDR3 length equals 13 residues. Trimming removed 2 bases from V and 8 bases from J, with 12 bases in between. In nucleotides, the CDR3 is TGTGCCAGCAGTTACAATAACGGAGGGGAAGCTTTCTTT. Translated: CASSYNNGGEAFF.

The chain uses TRBV3-1 (or the pseudogene TRBV3-2) and TRBJ2-1; D is possibly TRBD2 (6 bases). V lost 1 base, J lost 8 bases, and 15 bases lay in between. The CDR3 runs 15 residues. From germline, CDR1 is LGHDT and CDR2 YNNKEL (reference sequence). The CDR3 bases are TGTGCCAGCAGCCAAGTGAGACTAGACAAGGATGAGCAGTTCTTC. Translation gives CASSQVRLDKDEQFF.

V usage is TRBV2 and J usage is TRBJ1-2; a weak D match, TRBD1 (5 bases). The ends were cut back, 3 bases at V and 2 bases at J, with 13 bases in the middle. CDR3 length equals 15 residues. Germline-derived CDR1 and CDR2 are SNHLY and FYNNEI. CDR3 DNA sequence: TGTGCCAGCAGTGATACTCGGCGACAGAACTATGGCTACACCTTC. It specifies CASSDTRRQNYGYTF. Full variable domain (remainder filled in from reference TRBV2 and TRBJ1-2): EPEVTQTPSHQVTQMGQEVILRCVPISNHLYFYWYRQILGQKVEFLVSFYNNEISEKSEIFDDQFSVERPDGSNFTLKIRSTKLEDSAMYFCASSDTRRQNYGYTFGSGTRLTVV.

This chain joins TRBV12-3 or TRBV12-4 and TRBJ1-2; D is ambiguous. V lost 1 base and J lost 3, with 6 bases in between. The CDR3 loop spans 13 amino acids. CDR3 in amino acids: CASSLGGHYGYTF. As DNA, the CDR3 is TGTGCCAGCAGTTTAGGAGGGCACTATGGCTACACCTTC.

V is TRBV19 and J is TRBJ2-1, with a possible D match to TRBD2 (6 bases). V lost 3 bases and J lost 5, with 14 bases in between. CDR1 LNHDA and CDR2 SQIVND come from the germline V gene (reference sequence). The CDR3 loop spans 15 amino acids. The CDR3 region is CASSIPGWGDNEQFF. Here the CDR3 DNA reads TGTGCCAGTAGTATTCCGGGCTGGGGGGACAATGAGCAGTTCTTC. Complete variable domain (other parts from reference TRBV19 and TRBJ2-1): DGGITQSPKYLFRKEGQNVTLSCEQNLNHDAMYWYRQDPGQGLRLIYYSQIVNDFQKGDIAEGYSVSREKKESFPLTVTSAQKNPTAFYLCASSIPGWGDNEQFFGPGTRLTVL.

The chain couples TRBV7-2 to TRBJ2-2; 7 bases match TRBD2. J gave up 8 bases and V 5 bases, and 14 bases lay outside the gene matches. The germline CDR1 and CDR2 sequences are SGHTA and FQGNSA. CDR3 length: 16 amino acids. CDR3: CASSSLGRGSGGELFF. CDR3 nucleotide sequence: TGTGCCAGCAGCAGCTTGGGGCGGGGGAGCGGAGGGGAGCTGTTTTTT.

This chain uses TRBV7-2 with TRBJ2-7; no firm D call. Germline lookup yields CDR1 SGHTA and CDR2 FQGNSA. V gave up 6 bases and J gave up 0 bases, with 15 bases separating them. The CDR3 has 15 residues. For the CDR3, the DNA is TGTGCCAGCAGTAGCTCCTGGTCCAGCTCCTACGAGCAGTACTTC. It is translated as CASSSSWSSSYEQYF.

The chain links TRBV24-1 to TRBJ2-5; 7 bases agree with TRBD1. The ends lost 3 bases at V and 3 bases at J; junction bases unmatched: 6. The germline V gene encodes CDR1 KGHDR and CDR2 SFDVKD. The CDR3 has 15 residues. The CDR3 nucleotides read TGTGCCACCAGTGATACCCGACAGGGAAAAGAGACCCAGTACTTC. Amino acid sequence: CATSDTRQGKETQYF.

The rearrangement joins TRBV5-1 to TRBJ1-2; a weak D match, TRBD1 (5 bases). V lost 4 bases, J lost 8 bases, and 12 bases lay in between. CDR3 length equals 12 residues. The germline V gene has CDR1 SGHRS and CDR2 YFSETQ. DNA of the CDR3: TGCGCCAGCAGCGCCGACAGTAGCGGCTACACCTTC. This codes for CASSADSSGYTF.

The gene calls are TRBV11-3 and TRBJ2-3; D is uncertain. Germline V gene data show CDR1 as SGHNT and CDR2 as YENEEA. The V and J ends lost 0 bases and 4 bases respectively, with 20 bases between them. This CDR3 spans 18 amino acids. The chain's CDR3 is CASSLDRIWPSGSDTQYF. The DNA for the CDR3 is TGTGCCAGCAGCTTAGATCGAATATGGCCGTCCGGGTCAGATACGCAGTATTTT. Full variable domain (remainder filled in from reference TRBV11-3 and TRBJ2-3): EAGVVQSPRYKIIEKKQPVAFWCNPISGHNTLYWYLQNLGQGPELLIRYENEEAVDDSQLPKDRFSAERLKGVDSTLKIQPAELGDSAVYLCASSLDRIWPSGSDTQYFGPGTRLTVL.

V and J are TRBV30 and TRBJ1-3; a weak D match, TRBD1 (5 bases). V lost 2 bases and J lost 0, with 11 bases in between. This CDR3 contains 15 residues. The germline CDR1 and CDR2 sequences are GTSNPN and SVGIG (reference sequence). The CDR3 protein is CAWSSRQSSGNTIYF. DNA of the CDR3: TGTGCCTGGAGTAGTAGACAGAGCTCTGGAAACACCATATATTTT.

This sequence joins TRBV7-9 and TRBJ2-7; 9 bases are shared with TRBD1. V trimming: 5 bases; J trimming: 4 bases; junction bases outside the gene matches: 9. CDR3 size: 15 residues. Germline-derived CDR1 and CDR2 are SEHNR and FQNEAQ (reference sequence). Written as DNA, the CDR3 is TGTGCCAGCAGCCCCCGAGGGACAGGGTGGTACGAGCAGTACTTC. Protein product: CASSPRGTGWYEQYF.